This T cell receptor beta chain came from a study of early T cells in non-severe SARS-CoV-2 infection. Study details: The input, bulk RNA from unsorted whole blood, was sequenced, and chains were unpaired.

Note on this clonotype: What it recognizes is unknown.

Findings and caveats of the study: Sequences matched to VDJdb favored anti-spike CD8 responses, while private and CD4 specificities were missed.

The CDR3 has 14 amino acids. The V end was cut by 2 bases, the J end by 5 bases, with 12 bases between. The protocol attached unique molecular identifiers to individual cDNA molecules. TCRdb re-called the 5' RACE reads with MiXCR, one entry per CDR3 protein. This table holds about 54,000 distinct CDR3 sequences, under 8% found once. The specimen comprised whole blood, sampled at baseline. V usage is TRBV12-3 or TRBV12-4 and J usage is TRBJ1-2; D call uncertain. The sequence derives from an adult who was a healthcare worker with PCR-confirmed SARS-CoV-2 infection or an uninfected control (not recorded which). For the CDR3, the DNA is TGTGCCAGCAGTTTATATCCCCTCCCTTATGGCTACACCTTC. Translated: CASSLYPLPYGYTF.